What follows describes a single T cell receptor (beta chain). Which antigen it targets is not known. Nothing much larger sits one base from this clone, and base qualities are not available. The data stem from a study of blood T cell repertoires in COVID-19 (dated by TCRdb to the early 2020s). General notes on the study: Samples from collaborators originated in the United States, Italy and Spain and spanned both the acute and convalescent phases of COVID-19. The repertoires were released in a freely available public database meant as a resource for research on the immune response to SARS-CoV-2. Subjects who had been exposed to COVID-19, were actively infected with it, or had recovered from it provided the deeply sampled blood TCRbeta repertoires that made up the dataset. Where available, HLA class I and class II types were taken from metadata supplied by the sample provider and were not determined by assay-based typing. Nearly every sample came with metadata listing a de-identified subject ID, COVID-19 status, age in years and sex. The material from the prospective study consisted of cDNA or gDNA derived from T cells, B-cell-depleted T cells, or PBMCs. Samples were obtained from the ongoing ImmuneRACE study (first 160 participants) and from over 1,000 subjects provided by 6 global collaborators. Points the paper makes about the study in general: The quantity of clinical and demographic metadata differed by source and by participant and was supplied without curation.

The immunoSEQ Assay, a bias-controlled multiplex PCR, was used to amplify TCRbeta CDR3 regions from genomic DNA. The paper's data handling went like this. The number of nucleated cells in each sample was estimated by amplification of reference gene primers within the assay. To quantify the absolute abundance of each unique TCRbeta CDR3 rearrangement, sequence reads were collapsed and filtered. For each sample, productive Simpson clonality was calculated by taking the square root of Simpson's diversity index across productive rearrangements. TCRdb stores this immuneACCESS table with in-frame sequences only. Part of the clones is absent; in the studies checked, under half of the shortfall reflects unresolved V genes, and no reason is known for the rest. For V, J and clone size, that table is used; D and trimming come from the DNA. For this sample the table gives over 130,000 clones, of which 65% to 90% were detected only once. The biggest ten clones account for around 3.5% of the sample.

The CDR3, cysteine through phenylalanine, is 16 amino acids long. Solely the CDR3 DNA is kept, with 48 bases framed from the first base. V lost 4 bases and J lost 2 bases, and the count of bases not matched to a germline gene is 7. Sequences SGHVS (CDR1) and FQNEAQ (CDR2) are obtained from the germline V gene. Collaborating institutions collected whole blood in K2EDTA tubes following their own protocols. For TCRbeta analysis, collaborator samples were shipped as frozen whole blood, as isolated PBMCs, or as DNA extracted from either sample type. The receptor was isolated from a man aged 65 to 79 with acute or convalescent COVID-19. The chain is assembled from TRBV7-8 and TRBJ2-3, with 9 bases matching TRBD2. Source material: peripheral blood. CDR3 protein: CASSSGTSRNTDTQYF. The bases are TGTGCCAGCAGCTCGGGGACTAGCCGTAACACAGATACGCAGTATTTT.